The 5 T cell receptor beta chains below were found in one sample sequenced in a study of control samples from healthy donors and cancer patients. Repertoires were generated with immunoSEQ multiplex PCR, while TCRdb's copy carries only in-frame clones and drops some. There are around 190,000 clones in the sample; more than 90% occur only once, and about 1.4% lies in the top ten. The sequencing input was blood. The receptors were sampled from a man aged 30-40 years in good health.

This chain joins TRBV19 and TRBJ1-1; D is perhaps TRBD1 (6 bases). The CDR3 totals 13 residues. Trimming left V 7 bases short and J 4 bases short, with 13 bases between. Germline lookup yields CDR1 LNHDA and CDR2 SQIVND (reference sequence). The CDR3 loop is CASTLDSPTEAFF. The CDR3 bases are TGTGCCAGTACTCTGGACAGTCCCACTGAAGCTTTCTTT.

The chain is built from TRBV7-3 and TRBJ1-1, with a tentative D call TRBD1 (5 bases). The V gene's germline CDR1 is SGHTA and CDR2 FQGTGA. This CDR3 is built from 15 residues. Trimming took off 5 bases at V and 4 bases at J, with 17 bases between the two ends. The CDR3 region has the DNA TGTGCCAGCAGCCTGACGGGGGGGTCGGGCACTGAAGCTTTCTTT. Translated, it gives CASSLTGGSGTEAFF.

CDR3 bases: TGTGCCAGTAGTATCCAACACAAGGGGGGCTACACCTTC. As protein: CASSIQHKGGYTF. The V and J genes are TRBV19 and TRBJ1-2; a possible D gene is TRBD1 (5 bases). The germline gives CDR1 LNHDA, CDR2 SQIVND (reference sequence). V shed 3 bases and J shed 8 bases, with 13 bases lying between them. The CDR3 is made up of 13 amino acids. Based on the CDR3 plus reference TRBV19 and TRBJ1-2, the full variable domain is DGGITQSPKYLFRKEGQNVTLSCEQNLNHDAMYWYRQDPGQGLRLIYYSQIVNDFQKGDIAEGYSVSREKKESFPLTVTSAQKNPTAFYLCASSIQHKGGYTFGSGTRLTVV.

The chain joins TRBV9 to TRBJ2-5; tentatively, D is TRBD2 (6 bases). V lost 3 bases to trimming and J lost 4 bases, with 10 bases between them. Per germline, CDR1 SGDLS and CDR2 YYNGEE. This CDR3 spans 13 amino acids. CDR3 sequence (DNA): TGTGCCAGCAGCGCTACTAGCCCAGAGACCCAGTACTTC. This codes for CASSATSPETQYF.

The chain has TRBV6-5 and TRBJ1-6, with D unresolved. The ends were cut back, 6 bases at V and 9 bases at J, with 15 bases in the middle. In germline, CDR1 is MNHEY, CDR2 SVGAGI. CDR3 length equals 14 residues. Here the CDR3 reads CASSRTLGASPLHF. The CDR3 coding sequence is TGTGCCAGCAGCAGGACCTTGGGTGCTTCACCCCTCCACTTT.